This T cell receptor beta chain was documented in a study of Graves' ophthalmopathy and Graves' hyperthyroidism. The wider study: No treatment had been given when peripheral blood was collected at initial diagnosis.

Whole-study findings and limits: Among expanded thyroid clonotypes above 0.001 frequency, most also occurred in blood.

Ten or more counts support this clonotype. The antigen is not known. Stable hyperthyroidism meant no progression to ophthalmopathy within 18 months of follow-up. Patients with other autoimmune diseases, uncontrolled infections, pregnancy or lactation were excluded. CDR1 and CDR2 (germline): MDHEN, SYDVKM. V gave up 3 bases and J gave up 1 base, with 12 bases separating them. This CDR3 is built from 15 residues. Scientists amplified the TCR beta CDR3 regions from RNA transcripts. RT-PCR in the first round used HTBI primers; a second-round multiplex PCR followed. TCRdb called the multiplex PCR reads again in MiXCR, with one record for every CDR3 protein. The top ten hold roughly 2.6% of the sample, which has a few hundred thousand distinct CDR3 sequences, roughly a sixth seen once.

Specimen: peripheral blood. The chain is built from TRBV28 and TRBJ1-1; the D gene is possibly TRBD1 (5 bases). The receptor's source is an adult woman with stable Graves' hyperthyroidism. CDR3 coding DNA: TGTGCCAGCAGTTTCCCTGGGACGGAGAACACTGAAGCTTTCTTT. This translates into CASSFPGTENTEAFF. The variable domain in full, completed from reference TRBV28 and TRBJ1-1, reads DVKVTQSSRYLVKRTGEKVFLECVQDMDHENMFWYRQDPGLGLRLIYFSYDVKMKEKGDIPEGYSVSREKKERFSLILESASTNQTSMYLCASSFPGTENTEAFFGQGTRLTVV.